A single sample is the source of the 31 T cell receptor beta chains below, sequenced in a study of T cell repertoires in cytomegalovirus infection. Via MiXCR, TCRdb re-called the reads, giving one row per CDR3 protein. Counted here are about 270,000 distinct CDR3 sequences, roughly a fifth occurring once; the ten biggest clones make up approximately 19%. Antigens of these TCRs are unknown. Sample: cultured PBMCs, taken from culture after CMV antigen stimulation. These receptors were taken from a human donor in good health (CMV status not recorded). Some clones in this sample may be carry-over from other donors' samples.

The chain is built from TRBV6-2 or TRBV6-3 and TRBJ1-1; the D gene is possibly TRBD1 (5 bases). Trimming took 7 bases from V and 1 from J, leaving 10 bases between them. Germline-derived CDR1 and CDR2 are MNHEY and SVGEGT. CDR3 length: 13 amino acids. This CDR3 is CASTQGQNTEAFF. As DNA, the CDR3 is TGTGCCAGCACCCAGGGCCAGAACACTGAAGCTTTCTTT.

The rearrangement links TRBV11-2 to TRBJ2-1; D possibly corresponds to TRBD2 (6 bases). The CDR3 spans 15 residues. V lost 7 bases and J 5 bases, leaving 18 bases between the germline ends. Germline loops: CDR1 SGHAT, CDR2 FQNNGV. CDR3 coding DNA: TGTGCCAGCACCAGCCCCCGGGAGTACAACAATGAGCAGTTCTTC. This sequence encodes CASTSPREYNNEQFF. The whole variable domain, remainder taken from reference TRBV11-2 and TRBJ2-1, is EAGVAQSPRYKIIEKRQSVAFWCNPISGHATLYWYQQILGQGPKLLIQFQNNGVVDDSQLPKDRFSAERLKGVDSTLKIQPAKLEDSAVYLCASTSPREYNNEQFFGPGTRLTVL.

This clonotype was seen repeatedly, ten times or more. The V and J genes are TRBV7-8 and TRBJ1-1; unclear D gene. The CDR3 consists of 11 residues. With 4 bases removed from V and 11 bases from J, the gap between germline ends came to 11 bases. Germline values: CDR1 SGHVS, CDR2 FQNEAQ. The CDR3 DNA sequence: TGTGCCAGCAGCTCAGGCGATGGCGCTTTCTTT. This sequence encodes CASSSGDGAFF.

This clonotype was detected ten times or more. This rearrangement joins TRBV27 to TRBJ1-5, with unresolved D. The V end was cut by 1 base, the J end by 0 bases, with 7 bases between. The V gene's germline CDR1 is MNHEY and CDR2 SMNVEV (reference sequence). The CDR3 runs 15 residues. CDR3: CASSLFEGSNQPQHF. Here the CDR3 DNA reads TGTGCCAGCAGTTTATTTGAGGGTAGCAATCAGCCCCAGCATTTT.

This clonotype was seen more than once but under ten times. The chain carries TRBV28 and TRBJ2-7, with 7 positions matching TRBD1. Germline V gene data show CDR1 as MDHEN and CDR2 as SYDVKM. CDR3 size: 15 residues. The ends lost 4 bases at V and 4 bases at J; junction bases unmatched: 10. In nucleotides, the CDR3 is TGTGCCAGCAGTTCTTCCGGGACAGACGGGTACGAGCAGTACGTC. Its protein product is CASSSSGTDGYEQYV.

This clonotype was found many times. The V and J genes are TRBV12-3 or TRBV12-4 and TRBJ2-5, with 9 bases lining up with TRBD2. There are 14 residues in the CDR3. With V trimmed by 6 bases and J by 5 bases, 7 bases remained unmatched. The chain's CDR3 is CASSSSGSGETQYF. The CDR3 DNA reads as TGTGCCAGCAGCAGTAGCGGGAGCGGGGAGACCCAGTACTTC.

This clonotype was detected a few times. This chain links TRBV6-1 with TRBJ2-1; D not resolved. This CDR3 has 11 amino acids. V was trimmed by 6 bases and J by 7 bases, leaving 7 bases between them. Germline CDR1 reads MNHNS; CDR2 reads SASEGT. CDR3 coding DNA: TGTGCCAGCAGGGATTTAAATGAGCAGTTCTTC. Protein: CASRDLNEQFF.

This clonotype was seen many times. The chain joins TRBV27 to TRBJ2-1; 10 nucleotides agree with TRBD2. The V segment lost 4 bases and the J segment 8 bases; nucleotides outside the gene matches: 5. Germline V gene data show CDR1 as MNHEY and CDR2 as SMNVEV (reference sequence). There are 14 residues in the CDR3. The CDR3 sequence is CASSSLAGVDEQFF. Here the CDR3 DNA reads TGTGCCAGCAGTTCTCTAGCGGGAGTCGATGAGCAGTTCTTC.

V usage is TRBV12-3 or TRBV12-4 and J usage is TRBJ2-2, with a possible D match to TRBD1 (6 bases). The CDR3 is 13 amino acids. Trimming left V 5 bases short and J 5 bases short, with 9 bases between. As DNA, the CDR3 is TGTGCCAGCAGTCCGACAGGAACCGGGGAGCTGTTTTTT. Translating gives CASSPTGTGELFF.

This clonotype showed up just once. The CDR3 DNA reads TGTGCCAGCACTAGCGTAAATGAGCAGTTCTTC. It specifies CASTSVNEQFF. The chain recombines TRBV6-2 or TRBV6-3 with TRBJ2-1; tentative D call: TRBD2 (6 bases). CDR3 length: 11 residues. V gave up 7 bases and J gave up 7 bases, with 8 bases separating them. Germline loops: CDR1 MNHEY, CDR2 SVGEGT.

In its sample, this clonotype was seen many times. The gene calls are TRBV7-2 and TRBJ2-5, with a tentative D call TRBD2 (6 bases). V was cut by 3 bases and J by 3 bases, with 8 bases left in between. The CDR3 contains 13 residues. Germline lookup yields CDR1 SGHTA and CDR2 FQGNSA. CDR3 sequence: CASSFSGEETQYF. CDR3 coding DNA: TGTGCCAGCAGCTTTTCGGGAGAAGAGACCCAGTACTTC.

This clonotype has just a few counts. The V gene is TRBV6-2 or TRBV6-3, the J gene TRBJ2-7; 9 bases align to TRBD2. Germline trimming cut 6 bases from V and 1 base from J; bases unmatched to any gene: 7. CDR3 length: 15 residues. Per germline, CDR1 MNHEY and CDR2 SVGEGT. CDR3: CASRIWTSASYEQYF. The CDR3 coding sequence is TGTGCCAGCAGGATTTGGACTAGCGCGTCCTACGAGCAGTACTTC.

In its sample, this clonotype was seen many times. The rearrangement uses TRBV7-8 and TRBJ1-1; a weak D match, TRBD1 (5 bases). The CDR3 runs 13 residues. Trimming left V 8 bases short and J 3 bases short, with 13 bases between. CDR1 is SGHVS and CDR2 is FQNEAQ in the germline V gene. The CDR3 bases are TGTGCCAGCGGTAGGGGCGCAGACACTGAAGCTTTCTTT. Translating gives CASGRGADTEAFF.

The chain joins TRBV27 to TRBJ2-2; D might be TRBD1 or TRBD2, each matching 5 bases. The V gene's germline CDR1 is MNHEY and CDR2 SMNVEV (reference sequence). This CDR3 comprises 14 residues. With 6 bases removed from V and 3 bases from J, the gap between germline ends came to 11 bases. The CDR3: CASRLRGYTGELFF. The CDR3 region has the DNA TGTGCCAGCAGACTGAGGGGTTACACCGGGGAGCTGTTTTTT.

This clonotype has just a few counts. The V call is TRBV7-6, the J call TRBJ2-5; tentatively, D is TRBD1 (5 bases). The V and J ends lost 3 bases and 7 bases respectively, with 18 bases between them. Germline V CDR1 and CDR2: SGHVS, FNYEAQ. The CDR3 is 15 residues long. CDR3: CASSFWTLDQGTQYF. The CDR3 nucleotides are TGTGCCAGCAGCTTTTGGACCCTAGATCAGGGGACCCAGTACTTC. Combining the CDR3 with reference TRBV7-6 and TRBJ2-5 gives the whole variable domain GAGVSQSPRYKVTKRGQDVALRCDPISGHVSLYWYRQALGQGPEFLTYFNYEAQQDKSGLPNDRFSAERPEGSISTLTIQRTEQRDSAMYRCASSFWTLDQGTQYFGPGTRLLVL.

The chain joins TRBV20-1 to TRBJ2-3, with D perhaps TRBD2 (5 bases). V was pared by 3 bases and J by 1 base, with 8 bases between. The CDR3 has 13 amino acids. Germline V gives CDR1 DFQATT, CDR2 SNEGSKA (reference sequence). CDR3 sequence (DNA): TGCAGTGCTAGTGAGAGGGGCACAGATACGCAGTATTTT. Translation gives CSASERGTDTQYF.

At least ten counts were recorded for this clonotype. The genes are TRBV12-3 or TRBV12-4 and TRBJ2-7; D call uncertain. CDR3 length: 15 amino acids. Trimming took off 7 bases at V and 0 bases at J, with 16 bases between the two ends. CDR3 loop: CASNAGHPISYEQYV. DNA for the CDR3: TGTGCCAGCAACGCCGGCCATCCTATCTCCTACGAGCAGTACGTC.

This clonotype has a handful of counts. The V and J genes are TRBV11-2 and TRBJ2-1; 8 nucleotides agree with TRBD2. The V and J ends lost 0 bases and 7 bases, in that order; junction bases with no gene match: 5. From germline, CDR1 is SGHAT and CDR2 FQNNGV. The CDR3 sequence is 15 residues long. The chain's CDR3 is CASSLDSGSDNEQFF. CDR3 bases: TGTGCCAGCAGCTTAGACAGCGGGAGCGATAATGAGCAGTTCTTC.

This clonotype was seen at least ten times. The rearrangement joins TRBV7-2 to TRBJ2-7, with 8 bases lining up with TRBD1. V lost 4 bases to trimming and J lost 1 base; unmatched junction nucleotides: 3. Germline assignment: CDR1 SGHTA and CDR2 FQGNSA. This CDR3 is built from 14 residues. The CDR3 reads CASSSGTGSYEQYF. The CDR3 region has the DNA TGTGCCAGCAGCTCCGGGACAGGTTCCTACGAGCAGTACTTC.

The chain carries TRBV4-1 and TRBJ2-5; perhaps TRBD2 as D (5 bases). CDR1 is MGHRA, CDR2 YSYEKL, per germline. This CDR3 spans 19 amino acids. The V end lost 7 bases, the J end lost 5 bases, and 32 bases lay between the germline ends. CDR3: CASIISTTLSERGVETQYF. In DNA, the CDR3 is TGCGCCAGCATCATTTCAACAACCCTCAGTGAACGGGGTGTGGAGACCCAGTACTTC.

This chain connects TRBV5-4 to TRBJ2-1; 8 bases agree with TRBD1. This CDR3 comprises 13 residues. The V segment lost 4 bases and the J segment 8 bases; nucleotides outside the gene matches: 5. Germline loops: CDR1 SGHNT, CDR2 YYREEE (reference sequence). CDR3 region: CASSQETGDEQFF. The DNA for the CDR3 is TGTGCCAGCAGCCAGGAGACAGGGGATGAGCAGTTCTTC.

This chain joins TRBV19 and TRBJ1-5, with a tentative D call TRBD1 (5 bases). V lost 6 bases to trimming and J lost 5 bases, with 17 bases between them. The CDR3 runs to 15 residues. Germline values: CDR1 LNHDA, CDR2 SQIVND (reference sequence). The CDR3 nucleotides are TGTGCCAGTAGCTACCCCGGCAGGGTGCATCAGCCCCAGCATTTT. This gives the protein CASSYPGRVHQPQHF. Full variable domain (remainder filled in from reference TRBV19 and TRBJ1-5): DGGITQSPKYLFRKEGQNVTLSCEQNLNHDAMYWYRQDPGQGLRLIYYSQIVNDFQKGDIAEGYSVSREKKESFPLTVTSAQKNPTAFYLCASSYPGRVHQPQHFGDGTRLSIL.

The chain has TRBV19 and TRBJ2-4; no reliable D call. CDR3 length: 13 residues. With 0 bases removed from V and 13 bases from J, the gap between germline ends came to 13 bases. CDR1 is LNHDA and CDR2 is SQIVND in the germline V gene (reference sequence). The CDR3 nucleotides are TGTGCCAGTAGTATAGATTATATCGGACCGCAGTACTTC. It yields the protein CASSIDYIGPQYF. Together with reference TRBV19 and TRBJ2-4, the CDR3 gives the full variable domain: DGGITQSPKYLFRKEGQNVTLSCEQNLNHDAMYWYRQDPGQGLRLIYYSQIVNDFQKGDIAEGYSVSREKKESFPLTVTSAQKNPTAFYLCASSIDYIGPQYFGAGTRLSVL.

This clonotype was observed a few times. The chain joins TRBV30 to TRBJ1-4; D is possibly TRBD1 (5 bases). V was clipped by 2 bases and J by 6 bases, with 13 bases between them. The germline V gene encodes CDR1 GTSNPN and CDR2 SVGIG (reference sequence). The CDR3 extends over 14 amino acids. As DNA, the CDR3 is TGTGCCTGGAGTAGCGGGGGACCCCATGAAAAACTGTTTTTT. Protein: CAWSSGGPHEKLFF.

The chain recombines TRBV7-9 with TRBJ1-4; D is unclear. Germline V gives CDR1 SEHNR, CDR2 FQNEAQ (reference sequence). Trimming stripped 0 bases from V and 4 bases from J, with 3 bases between. There are 13 residues in the CDR3. Written as DNA, the CDR3 is TGTGCCAGCAGCTTAGCACGTAATGAAAAACTGTTTTTT. This sequence encodes CASSLARNEKLFF.

This clonotype was counted only a few times. The chain links TRBV12-3 or TRBV12-4 to TRBJ2-1, with TRBD2 identical over 7 bases. The CDR3 has 14 amino acids. The V segment lost 3 bases and the J segment 6 bases; nucleotides outside the gene matches: 5. This CDR3 is CASSFSPSGNEQFF. DNA of the CDR3: TGTGCCAGCAGTTTCAGTCCTAGCGGCAATGAGCAGTTCTTC.

This clonotype was picked up a small number of times. V is TRBV11-2 and J is TRBJ2-6, with a weak D call TRBD1 (5 bases). From germline, CDR1 is SGHAT and CDR2 FQNNGV. The CDR3 is made up of 15 amino acids. Deletions cut 5 bases from V and 4 bases from J, with 12 bases between. The chain's CDR3 is CASSVRVPGANVLTF. CDR3 nucleotides: TGTGCCAGCAGCGTCAGGGTTCCCGGGGCCAACGTCCTGACTTTC.

V and J are TRBV29-1 and TRBJ2-5; 9 nucleotides line up with TRBD2. J lost 5 bases, V lost 1 base, and 8 bases had no gene match. CDR1 is SQVTM and CDR2 is ANQGSEA in the germline V gene. The CDR3 extends over 15 amino acids. Here the CDR3 reads CSVEVAGGGRETQYF. The DNA of the CDR3 is TGCAGCGTTGAAGTTGCGGGAGGGGGTCGGGAGACCCAGTACTTC.

This rearrangement joins TRBV30 to TRBJ2-1, with TRBD1 as a possible D gene (5 bases). V lost 5 bases, J lost 8 bases, and 19 bases lay in between. This CDR3 is 14 amino acids long. Germline CDR1 GTSNPN, CDR2 SVGIG (reference sequence). CDR3 sequence: CAWGPLWGRDEQFF. CDR3 sequence (DNA): TGTGCCTGGGGGCCCTTGTGGGGCCGGGATGAGCAGTTCTTC.

This clonotype was counted many times. V is TRBV15 and J is TRBJ2-5, with D perhaps TRBD2 (5 bases). From germline, CDR1 is LNHNV and CDR2 YYDKDF (reference sequence). Trimming shortened V by 1 base and J by 5 bases, and 20 bases separated the two germline ends. The CDR3 extends over 17 amino acids. The CDR3 spells CATSRVRFQVRGETQYF. The CDR3 DNA reads TGTGCCACCAGCAGAGTACGGTTTCAGGTTCGAGGGGAGACCCAGTACTTC.

The rearrangement uses TRBV28 and TRBJ1-2; D possibly corresponds to TRBD1 (5 bases). The V gene lost 2 bases and the J gene lost 7 bases, with 23 bases spanning the gap. CDR1 is MDHEN and CDR2 is SYDVKM in the germline V gene. The CDR3 sequence is 17 residues long. Here the CDR3 reads CASSLRGTGRATGGYTF. As DNA, the CDR3 is TGTGCCAGCAGTTTAAGGGGAACAGGAAGAGCTACGGGTGGCTACACCTTC.